This TCR beta chain is drawn from a study of T cells in Graves' hyperthyroidism and ophthalmopathy. For this clonotype: Possible read error: a much larger clone is one base away. The final CDR3 position lacks the conserved phenylalanine or tryptophan, pointing to a likely read error.

Template material for amplifying TCR beta CDR3 regions consisted of RNA transcripts. HTBI primers were the set used in a first-round RT-PCR of the TCR CDR3. TCRdb itself ran the multiplex PCR reads through MiXCR, one entry per CDR3 protein. The sample yields about 380,000 distinct CDR3 sequences, approximately 15% seen once. There are 15 residues in the CDR3. CDR1 is SEHNR and CDR2 is FQNEAQ in the germline V gene (reference sequence). V shed 5 bases and J shed 0 bases, with 11 bases lying between them. This receptor was taken from a woman in her sixties or seventies with Graves' hyperthyroidism. Specimen: blood. This chain links TRBV7-9 with TRBJ2-1, with D possibly being TRBD1 or TRBD2 (5 bases each). CDR3 residues: CASSEGPSSYNEQFS. The CDR3 region has the DNA TGTGCCAGCAGCGAGGGACCTAGCTCCTACAATGAGCAGTTCTCC.